These 5 T cell receptor beta chains were sequenced from one sample in a study of CD8+ T cells in alopecia areata. Reverse transcription of extracted RNA yielded cDNA, which provided the sequencing template. Sequencing used immunoSEQ multiplex PCR; TCRdb keeps in-frame clones, though not all of them. This sample has 100,000 or so clones, with about 61% found just once. Treatment here: oral pan-JAK inhibitor, 5-10 mg twice daily. Sequencing used CD8+ T cells sorted from blood, obtained at roughly week 58, from a patient treated with tofacitinib. Source of these receptors: a human donor with alopecia areata.

The chain uses TRBV4-2 and TRBJ1-2, with a weak D call TRBD1 (5 bases). Trimming took 2 bases from V and 6 from J, leaving 22 bases between them. The germline gives CDR1 LGHNA, CDR2 YNFKEQ. This CDR3 has 17 residues. This CDR3 reads CASSQTRGGGRGDGYTF. The DNA of the CDR3 is TGTGCCAGCAGCCAAACACGGGGTGGGGGAAGGGGCGATGGCTACACCTTC.

This clone was detected only a few times. V and J are TRBV11-1 and TRBJ1-2, with D perhaps TRBD1 (5 bases). The CDR3 has 14 amino acids. Germline V gene lookup returns CDR1 SGHAT and CDR2 FQDESV (reference sequence). V dropped 1 base and J dropped 6 bases, with 12 bases sitting between them. In DNA, the CDR3 is TGTGCCAGCAGCTTAGTTTCAGGGACGAATGGCTACACCTTC. This sequence encodes CASSLVSGTNGYTF.

This clone was seen a handful of times. The J gene is TRBJ2-7, the V gene TRBV29-1; TRBD1 matches at 9 bases. Germline lookup yields CDR1 SQVTM and CDR2 ANQGSEA. The V gene end was trimmed by 6 bases and the J gene end by 2 bases; junction bases not matched to a gene: 5. CDR3 length: 13 residues. CDR3 loop: CSVPGQGPYEQYF. The CDR3 DNA reads TGCAGCGTGCCGGGACAGGGACCCTACGAGCAGTACTTC.

This clone was found a few times. The V call is TRBV7-9, the J call TRBJ2-7; D gene unclear. V was trimmed by 3 bases and J by 2 bases, leaving 8 bases between them. The germline V gene has CDR1 SEHNR and CDR2 FQNEAQ (reference sequence). CDR3 length: 13 amino acids. CDR3 coding DNA: TGTGCCAGCAGCTTGGACGGTACCTACGAGCAGTACTTC. Protein: CASSLDGTYEQYF.

The chain has TRBV5-4 and TRBJ2-7; 7 positions agree with TRBD1. CDR1 SGHNT and CDR2 YYREEE come from the germline V gene (reference sequence). J was trimmed by 2 bases and V by 0 bases; bases with no gene match: 2. The CDR3 sequence is 14 residues long. The CDR3 sequence: CASSLGTGAYEQYF. CDR3 DNA: TGTGCCAGCAGCTTGGGGACAGGAGCCTACGAGCAGTACTTC. Filled out from reference TRBV5-4 and TRBJ2-7, the complete variable domain reads ETGVTQSPTHLIKTRGQQVTLRCSSQSGHNTVSWYQQALGQGPQFIFQYYREEENGRGNFPPRFSGLQFPNYSSELNVNALELDDSALYLCASSLGTGAYEQYFGPGTRLTVT.